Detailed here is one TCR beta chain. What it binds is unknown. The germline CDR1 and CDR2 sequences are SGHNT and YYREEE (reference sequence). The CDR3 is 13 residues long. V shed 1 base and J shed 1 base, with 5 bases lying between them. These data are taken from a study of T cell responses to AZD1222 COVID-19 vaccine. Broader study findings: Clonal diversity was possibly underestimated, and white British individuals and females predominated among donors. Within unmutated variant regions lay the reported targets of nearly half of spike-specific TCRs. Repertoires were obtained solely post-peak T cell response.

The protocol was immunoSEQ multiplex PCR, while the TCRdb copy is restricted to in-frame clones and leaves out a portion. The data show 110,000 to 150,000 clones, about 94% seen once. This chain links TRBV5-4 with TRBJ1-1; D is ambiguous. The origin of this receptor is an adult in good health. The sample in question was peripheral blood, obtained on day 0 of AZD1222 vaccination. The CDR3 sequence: CASSLQENTEAFF. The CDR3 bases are TGTGCCAGCAGCTTGCAGGAGAACACTGAAGCTTTCTTT.